Following are 25 T cell receptor beta chains from one sample sequenced in a study of control samples from healthy donors and cancer patients. Sequenced by immunoSEQ multiplex PCR; TCRdb stores in-frame clones only, minus some. Of nearly 200,000 clones listed, about 89% are singletons. Input material: blood. The receptors here all came from a man aged 25-40 years in good health.

Details on this clone: One end of the junction does not line up with germline, which may come from a read error. The V and J genes are TRBV11-2 and TRBJ2-1, with 8 bases matching TRBD2. Per the germline V gene, CDR1 is SGHAT and CDR2 is FQNNGV. The CDR3 consists of 16 residues. CDR3 protein: CASSLERGWSYNEQFF. The CDR3 nucleotides are TGTGCCAGCAGCCTAGAGCGGGGGTGGTCTTACAATGAGCAGTTCTTC.

The genes are TRBV6-5 and TRBJ1-5; D gene ambiguous. V lost 6 bases to trimming and J lost 3 bases, with 9 bases between them. CDR3 length equals 13 residues. Germline CDR1 MNHEY, CDR2 SVGAGI. CDR3: CASRLRDNQPQHF. CDR3 coding DNA: TGTGCCAGCAGGCTCCGGGACAATCAGCCCCAGCATTTT.

The rearrangement links TRBV5-1 to TRBJ2-7, with TRBD1 identical over 7 bases. Losses at the gene ends were 2 bases for V and 3 bases for J; bases not matched to a gene: 5. This CDR3 region has 14 residues. Germline CDR1 reads SGHRS; CDR2 reads YFSETQ. For the CDR3, the DNA is TGCGCCAGCAGCTTCCGGGACAGAGACTACGAGCAGTACTTC. As protein: CASSFRDRDYEQYF.

The V call is TRBV6-4, the J call TRBJ2-5, with D maybe TRBD2 (6 bases). The germline V gene encodes CDR1 MRHNA and CDR2 SNTAGT. The CDR3 is 15 amino acids. Trimming removed 6 bases from V and 5 bases from J, with 19 bases in between. The CDR3 protein is CASRHGSGTGETQYF. The CDR3 DNA is TGTGCCAGCAGACACGGGAGTGGGACGGGGGAGACCCAGTACTTC.

This chain links TRBV27 with TRBJ1-2; 8 nucleotides line up with TRBD1. The CDR3 extends over 15 amino acids. J was trimmed by 7 bases and V by 4 bases; bases with no gene match: 11. The germline V gene encodes CDR1 MNHEY and CDR2 SMNVEV (reference sequence). The CDR3 loop is CASSSLTGARVGYTF. The CDR3 coding sequence is TGTGCCAGCAGTTCTTTGACAGGGGCCCGCGTTGGCTACACCTTC.

The rearrangement joins TRBV2 to TRBJ1-6; D perhaps matches TRBD1 (6 bases). Germline-derived CDR1 and CDR2 are SNHLY and FYNNEI. Trimming left V 6 bases short and J 4 bases short, with 16 bases between. There are 16 residues in the CDR3. CDR3 residues: CASRSSEGDYNSPLHF. Written as DNA, the CDR3 is TGTGCCAGCAGATCTTCCGAGGGGGATTATAATTCACCCCTCCACTTT. Filled out from reference TRBV2 and TRBJ1-6, the complete variable domain reads EPEVTQTPSHQVTQMGQEVILRCVPISNHLYFYWYRQILGQKVEFLVSFYNNEISEKSEIFDDQFSVERPDGSNFTLKIRSTKLEDSAMYFCASRSSEGDYNSPLHFGNGTRLTVT.

This rearrangement joins TRBV19 to TRBJ1-4; 8 nucleotides agree with TRBD1. V shed 4 bases and J 5 bases; nucleotides not matched to a gene: 6. Germline values: CDR1 LNHDA, CDR2 SQIVND (reference sequence). The CDR3 contains 15 residues. In DNA, the CDR3 is TGTGCCAGTAGTACGGGTACAGGGGGGAATGAAAAACTGTTTTTT. As protein: CASSTGTGGNEKLFF.

V gene TRBV2 combines with J gene TRBJ1-5, with D hard to call. V shed 5 bases and J shed 0 bases, with 8 bases lying between them. Germline values: CDR1 SNHLY, CDR2 FYNNEI. The CDR3 runs 14 residues. As DNA, the CDR3 is TGTGCCAGCAGTAAGGAATATAGCAATCAGCCCCAGCATTTT. Amino acids: CASSKEYSNQPQHF.

The chain uses TRBV25-1 and TRBJ2-3; D might be TRBD2 (5 bases). V dropped 5 bases and J dropped 1 base, with 10 bases sitting between them. The CDR3 has 14 amino acids. The germline V gene encodes CDR1 MGHDK and CDR2 SYGVNS. The CDR3 loop is CASSPEAGTDTQYF. The CDR3 DNA reads as TGTGCCAGCAGTCCGGAGGCGGGCACAGATACGCAGTATTTT.

The genes are TRBV15 and TRBJ1-4; 9 bases line up with TRBD1. The CDR3 runs to 15 residues. After removal of 5 bases from V and 3 bases from J, the junction contained 4 bases not matched to a gene. The germline gives CDR1 LNHNV, CDR2 YYDKDF (reference sequence). The CDR3 nucleotides are TGTGCCACCAGCGGCGGGACAGGGTCTAATGAAAAACTGTTTTTT. Residues: CATSGGTGSNEKLFF.

The V call is TRBV7-8, the J call TRBJ1-4; D is uncertain. Germline lookup yields CDR1 SGHVS and CDR2 FQNEAQ. V was cut by 5 bases and J by 2 bases, with 12 bases left in between. The CDR3 totals 15 residues. The CDR3 protein is CASSPSGQTNEKLFF. Here the CDR3 DNA reads TGTGCCAGCAGCCCTTCCGGGCAGACTAATGAAAAACTGTTTTTT. Combining the CDR3 with reference TRBV7-8 and TRBJ1-4 gives the whole variable domain GAGVSQSPRYKVAKRGQDVALRCDPISGHVSLFWYQQALGQGPEFLTYFQNEAQLDKSGLPSDRFFAERPEGSVSTLKIQRTQQEDSAVYLCASSPSGQTNEKLFFGSGTQLSVL.

This clone was counted a few times. The J gene is TRBJ1-4, the V gene TRBV5-6; perhaps TRBD1 as D (6 bases). Per germline, CDR1 SGHDT and CDR2 YYEEEE. V lost 2 bases and J 5 bases, leaving 19 bases between the germline ends. This CDR3 contains 17 residues. CDR3 sequence reads: CASSFRRTRTENEKLFF. CDR3 bases: TGTGCCAGCAGCTTCAGGCGGACCCGGACAGAGAATGAAAAACTGTTTTTT.

This clone was counted a few times. V usage is TRBV5-8 and J usage is TRBJ1-4; unclear D gene. Germline CDR1 SGHTS, CDR2 YDEGEE. The CDR3 has 15 residues. The V gene lost 0 bases and the J gene lost 6 bases, with 12 bases spanning the gap. The CDR3 is CASSLGGMRHEKLFF. The DNA of the CDR3 is TGTGCCAGCAGCTTGGGGGGAATGAGGCATGAAAAACTGTTTTTT.

The genes are TRBV6-1 and TRBJ1-3, with 12 positions matching TRBD1. Germline-derived CDR1 and CDR2 are MNHNS and SASEGT. V was pared by 4 bases and J by 0 bases, with 4 bases of the junction left unmatched. CDR3 length: 17 amino acids. CDR3 nucleotides: TGTGCCAGCAGTGGACGGGACAGGGGGCTCTCTGGAAACACCATATATTTT. Translated: CASSGRDRGLSGNTIYF.

Here the CDR3 reads CASGPTRFNEKLFF. The CDR3, as DNA: TGTGCCAGTGGCCCGACCCGATTTAATGAAAAACTGTTTTTT. The chain is built from TRBV19 and TRBJ1-4; D remains unclear. The V end was cut by 8 bases, the J end by 4 bases, with 14 bases between. CDR3 length: 14 amino acids. CDR1 and CDR2 (germline): LNHDA, SQIVND (reference sequence).

The chain links TRBV15 to TRBJ1-4; no definite D call. Germline V gives CDR1 LNHNV, CDR2 YYDKDF (reference sequence). With 1 base removed from V and 6 bases from J, the gap between germline ends came to 9 bases. The CDR3 runs 14 residues. The CDR3 protein is CATSRGGGYEKLFF. CDR3 sequence (DNA): TGTGCCACCAGCAGAGGGGGAGGTTATGAAAAACTGTTTTTT.

This clone was picked up one time. The rearrangement uses TRBV7-6 and TRBJ2-3; TRBD2 is a possible D gene (6 bases). Germline V gene lookup returns CDR1 SGHVS and CDR2 FNYEAQ. The CDR3 runs 18 residues. V lost 5 bases to trimming and J lost 0 bases, with 21 bases between them. The CDR3 nucleotides are TGTGCCAGCAGCCGACGGGACTTCGCGGGTACCAGCACAGATACGCAGTATTTT. As protein: CASSRRDFAGTSTDTQYF.

CDR3 sequence: CARTWTGRRRNTIYF. The CDR3 DNA follows: TGTGCCAGAACTTGGACAGGCAGACGACGAAACACCATATATTTT. This chain connects TRBV21-1 to TRBJ1-3; TRBD1 is the table's D call and was not checked against the DNA. TRBV21-1 is reported as a pseudogene. The CDR3 spans 15 residues.

The chain has TRBV5-1 and TRBJ1-4, with TRBD1 matching 8 bases. This CDR3 region has 18 residues. Per germline, CDR1 SGHRS and CDR2 YFSETQ. The ends lost 1 base at V and 0 bases at J; junction bases unmatched: 8. CDR3 in amino acids: CASSLWARGQATNEKLFF. The CDR3 DNA follows: TGCGCCAGCAGCTTGTGGGCCAGGGGGCAGGCAACTAATGAAAAACTGTTTTTT.

V gene TRBV6-2 or TRBV6-3 combines with J gene TRBJ2-1, with 7 bases lining up with TRBD1. Trimming cost V 6 bases and J 2 bases; bases outside gene matches: 4. Germline CDR1 reads MNHEY; CDR2 reads SVGEGT. The CDR3 is made up of 14 amino acids. The CDR3 DNA sequence: TGTGCCAGCAGCCCGGGACAGCCCTACAATGAGCAGTTCTTC. Protein sequence: CASSPGQPYNEQFF.

The chain has TRBV3-1 (or the pseudogene TRBV3-2) and TRBJ2-7; 7 nucleotides agree with TRBD2. This CDR3 has 13 residues. V dropped 3 bases and J dropped 7; count of bases not matched to a gene: 6. CDR1 and CDR2 from the germline V gene are LGHDT and YNNKEL (reference sequence). The CDR3 region has the DNA TGTGCCAGCAGCCAGGGGGGGACGGGGGAGCAGTACTTC. Its translation is CASSQGGTGEQYF.

The rearrangement links TRBV2 to TRBJ1-6; no firm D call. Trimming removed 4 bases at V and 7 bases at J, with 11 bases between. Per the germline V gene, CDR1 is SNHLY and CDR2 is FYNNEI. The CDR3 totals 14 residues. The CDR3 coding sequence is TGTGCCAGCAGTGTCTTCGCGGGGAATTCACCCCTCCACTTT. As protein: CASSVFAGNSPLHF.

This chain connects TRBV10-3 to TRBJ1-6; 7 positions agree with TRBD1. The length of the CDR3 is 14 residues. Germline-derived CDR1 and CDR2 are ENHRY and SYGVKD. Trimming removed 6 bases from V and 6 bases from J; junction bases left unmatched: 5. The CDR3 DNA is TGTGCCATCAGACCCCAGGGGGGTAATTCACCCCTCCACTTT. Protein: CAIRPQGGNSPLHF.

The chain carries TRBV5-4 and TRBJ2-7; TRBD2 matches 13 bases. The CDR3 sequence is 14 residues long. With 5 bases clipped from V and 4 bases from J, the junction kept 3 bases outside the gene matches. Germline V gene lookup returns CDR1 SGHNT and CDR2 YYREEE (reference sequence). The CDR3 region is CASRQGLAGYEQYF. The CDR3 DNA follows: TGTGCCAGCAGACAGGGACTAGCGGGGTACGAGCAGTACTTC.

This clone was recorded only once. The rearrangement uses TRBV7-6 and TRBJ1-1; TRBD1 is a possible D gene (5 bases). Germline lookup yields CDR1 SGHVS and CDR2 FNYEAQ. Trimming took off 2 bases at V and 1 base at J, with 14 bases between the two ends. This CDR3 spans 16 amino acids. CDR3 nucleotide sequence: TGTGCCAGCAGCTTATCGTGGGGCGGGGGGAACACTGAAGCTTTCTTT. It specifies CASSLSWGGGNTEAFF. The full variable domain, in which reference TRBV7-6 and TRBJ1-1 provide the parts outside the CDR3, is GAGVSQSPRYKVTKRGQDVALRCDPISGHVSLYWYRQALGQGPEFLTYFNYEAQQDKSGLPNDRFSAERPEGSISTLTIQRTEQRDSAMYRCASSLSWGGGNTEAFFGQGTRLTVV.